This is a list of T cell receptor beta chains from one sample in a study of shared clonotypes between healthy human individuals. Some clones are missing from TCRdb's copy, which holds only in-frame ones; the method was immunoSEQ multiplex PCR. The sample lists 2 million to 2.5 million clones, 90% to 95% seen once, with under 0.45% in the top ten. Sequencing was done on a sample of naive CD4+ T cells from PBMCs. Receptors originate from a man in his late teens or twenties in good health. Some clones in this sample may be carry-over from other donors' samples. Each CDR3 is given with its conserved first and last residue. The order of the fields is J gene, clone size, V gene, CDR3 length, D gene, CDR3 DNA, CDR3 protein. The D gene is left open where the match is weak. Size values are once, few and many counts, or a class for expanded clones, and some rows have none.

j_call: TRBJ2-5; clone_size: once; v_call: TRBV2; cdr3_length: 12; d_call: TRBD1; cdr3_nt: TGTGCCAGCGGAGACAGGGGAGAGACCCAGTACTTC; cdr3_aa: CASGDRGETQYF
j_call: TRBJ1-1; clone_size: -; v_call: TRBV28; cdr3_length: 16; d_call: TRBD1; cdr3_nt: TGTGCCAGCAGTCAACATTCACAGGGGGCGCGTACTGAAGCTTTCTTT; cdr3_aa: CASSQHSQGARTEAFF
j_call: TRBJ1-4; clone_size: once; v_call: TRBV10-3; cdr3_length: 13; d_call: TRBD1; cdr3_nt: TGTGCCACCGCGCGGGACAGGGATGAAAAACTGTTTTTT; cdr3_aa: CATARDRDEKLFF
j_call: TRBJ2-7; clone_size: -; v_call: TRBV4-1; cdr3_length: 15; d_call: -; cdr3_nt: TGCGCCAGCAGCCAACTGCAGGGATTCTCCTACGAGCAGTACTTC; cdr3_aa: CASSQLQGFSYEQYF
j_call: TRBJ2-3; clone_size: -; v_call: TRBV5-1; cdr3_length: 15; d_call: TRBD2; cdr3_nt: TGCGCCAGCAGCTTGGGGCTAGCGGGAACAGATACGCAGTATTTT; cdr3_aa: CASSLGLAGTDTQYF
j_call: TRBJ1-3; clone_size: -; v_call: TRBV15; cdr3_length: 16; d_call: -; cdr3_nt: TGTGCCACCAGCAGAGATCCAGGGGCAGGTGGAAACACCATATATTTT; cdr3_aa: CATSRDPGAGGNTIYF
j_call: TRBJ2-7; clone_size: once; v_call: TRBV19; cdr3_length: 15; d_call: -; cdr3_nt: TGTGCCAGTAGTCCCACACCCTGGGACACCTACGAGCAGTACTTC; cdr3_aa: CASSPTPWDTYEQYF
j_call: TRBJ2-2; clone_size: -; v_call: TRBV7-8; cdr3_length: 14; d_call: -; cdr3_nt: TGTGCCAGCAGCTTAGTCCAGCGTGGCGGGGAGCTGTTTTTT; cdr3_aa: CASSLVQRGGELFF
j_call: TRBJ2-2; clone_size: -; v_call: TRBV7-6; cdr3_length: 14; d_call: -; cdr3_nt: TGTGCCAGCAGCCCCGCCAGGAACACCGGGGAGCTGTTTTTT; cdr3_aa: CASSPARNTGELFF
j_call: TRBJ2-1; clone_size: -; v_call: TRBV11-1; cdr3_length: 14; d_call: TRBD1; cdr3_nt: TGTGCCAGCAGCCAGAGGGACAGGGGAAATGAGCAGTTCTTC; cdr3_aa: CASSQRDRGNEQFF
j_call: TRBJ1-5; clone_size: -; v_call: TRBV30; cdr3_length: 15; d_call: TRBD1; cdr3_nt: TGTGCCTGGAGTCCGGGACAGCTATTCAATCAGCCCCAGCATTTT; cdr3_aa: CAWSPGQLFNQPQHF
j_call: TRBJ2-7; clone_size: once; v_call: TRBV7-2; cdr3_length: 14; d_call: -; cdr3_nt: TGTGCCAGCAGCGTCCGGGACGGAGGCTACGAGCAGTACTTC; cdr3_aa: CASSVRDGGYEQYF
j_call: TRBJ1-5; clone_size: -; v_call: TRBV2; cdr3_length: 14; d_call: -; cdr3_nt: TGTGCCAGCAGTGAAGTGACAGTCAATCAGCCCCAGCATTTT; cdr3_aa: CASSEVTVNQPQHF
j_call: TRBJ2-3; clone_size: -; v_call: TRBV7-6; cdr3_length: 17; d_call: TRBD2; cdr3_nt: TGTGCCAGCAGCTCTCCGCCTAGCGGGAGGCTTACAGATACGCAGTATTTT; cdr3_aa: CASSSPPSGRLTDTQYF
j_call: TRBJ2-7; clone_size: -; v_call: TRBV4-2; cdr3_length: 20; d_call: -; cdr3_nt: TGTGCCAGCAGCCAACCATCCGGGACTCCGCACGGGAAGTTGTCGTACGAGCAGTACTTC; cdr3_aa: CASSQPSGTPHGKLSYEQYF
j_call: TRBJ2-3; clone_size: once; v_call: TRBV7-9; cdr3_length: 14; d_call: -; cdr3_nt: TGTGCCAGCACGGTGGGCAGGGCGGCAGATACGCAGTATTTT; cdr3_aa: CASTVGRAADTQYF
j_call: TRBJ1-2; clone_size: -; v_call: TRBV6-1; cdr3_length: 13; d_call: TRBD1; cdr3_nt: TGTGCCAGCAGAGTAACAGGGGGCTATGGCTACACCTTC; cdr3_aa: CASRVTGGYGYTF
j_call: TRBJ2-1; clone_size: -; v_call: TRBV18; cdr3_length: 15; d_call: -; cdr3_nt: TGTGCCAGCTCACTCGACAGAGGCTCCTACAATGAGCAGTTCTTC; cdr3_aa: CASSLDRGSYNEQFF
j_call: TRBJ1-5; clone_size: -; v_call: TRBV5-1; cdr3_length: 14; d_call: TRBD1; cdr3_nt: TGCGCCAGCAGCGAACAGGGGGGCAATCAGCCCCAGCATTTT; cdr3_aa: CASSEQGGNQPQHF
j_call: TRBJ2-7; clone_size: once; v_call: TRBV7-3; cdr3_length: 10; d_call: -; cdr3_nt: TGTGCCAGCAGCAGCTTGGAGCAGTACTTC; cdr3_aa: CASSSLEQYF
j_call: TRBJ2-5; clone_size: -; v_call: TRBV7-3; cdr3_length: 13; d_call: -; cdr3_nt: TGTGCCAGCAGCCTCGCTCTAGGAGAGACCCAGTACTTC; cdr3_aa: CASSLALGETQYF
j_call: TRBJ2-1; clone_size: -; v_call: TRBV7-9; cdr3_length: 15; d_call: TRBD1; cdr3_nt: TGTGCCAGCAGCCTTCGGGACAGGGACTACAATGAGCAGTTCTTC; cdr3_aa: CASSLRDRDYNEQFF
j_call: TRBJ1-5; clone_size: -; v_call: TRBV28; cdr3_length: 15; d_call: -; cdr3_nt: TGTGCCAGCAGTTTCCGGGGGGCGGGAAATCAGCCCCAGCATTTT; cdr3_aa: CASSFRGAGNQPQHF
j_call: TRBJ2-1; clone_size: -; v_call: TRBV11-3; cdr3_length: 11; d_call: -; cdr3_nt: TGTGCCAGCAGCGGGGACAATGAGCAGTTCTTC; cdr3_aa: CASSGDNEQFF
j_call: TRBJ1-3; clone_size: -; v_call: TRBV19; cdr3_length: 16; d_call: -; cdr3_nt: TGTGCCAGTAGTATAGGTTCTCGGGGAGCTGGAAACACCATATATTTT; cdr3_aa: CASSIGSRGAGNTIYF
j_call: TRBJ2-3; clone_size: -; v_call: TRBV27; cdr3_length: 15; d_call: TRBD2; cdr3_nt: TGTGCCAGCAGTTTGAGGCTAGCGGGAGTGTATACGCAGTATTTT; cdr3_aa: CASSLRLAGVYTQYF
j_call: TRBJ1-1; clone_size: -; v_call: TRBV4-3; cdr3_length: 18; d_call: TRBD1; cdr3_nt: TGCGCCAGCAGCCACCTCCGAGGACAGGTCGGGGGGAGCACTGAAGCTTTCTTT; cdr3_aa: CASSHLRGQVGGSTEAFF
j_call: TRBJ1-2; clone_size: -; v_call: TRBV7-2; cdr3_length: 11; d_call: -; cdr3_nt: TGTGCCAGCAGCTTGGTTTATGGCTACACCTTC; cdr3_aa: CASSLVYGYTF
j_call: TRBJ2-1; clone_size: -; v_call: TRBV5-1; cdr3_length: 15; d_call: -; cdr3_nt: TGCGCCAGCAGCTTAGGGAGGCCTAGTTACAATGAGCAGTTCTTC; cdr3_aa: CASSLGRPSYNEQFF
j_call: TRBJ1-4; clone_size: -; v_call: TRBV27; cdr3_length: 16; d_call: -; cdr3_nt: TGTGCCAGCAGTCGTTACGGCGGGTCCCTCAATGAAAAACTGTTTTTT; cdr3_aa: CASSRYGGSLNEKLFF
j_call: TRBJ1-3; clone_size: -; v_call: TRBV2; cdr3_length: 14; d_call: -; cdr3_nt: TGTGCCAGCAGTGAACAGGGCGGTGGAAACACCATATATTTT; cdr3_aa: CASSEQGGGNTIYF
j_call: TRBJ1-1; clone_size: -; v_call: TRBV6-5; cdr3_length: 14; d_call: -; cdr3_nt: TGTGCCAGCAGTTACCGCGGCGGGAACACTGAAGCTTTCTTT; cdr3_aa: CASSYRGGNTEAFF
j_call: TRBJ1-2; clone_size: -; v_call: TRBV5-1; cdr3_length: 15; d_call: -; cdr3_nt: TGCGCCAGCAGGCTTACCGGGACGGAAACCTATGGCTACACCTTC; cdr3_aa: CASRLTGTETYGYTF
j_call: TRBJ1-2; clone_size: -; v_call: TRBV6-6; cdr3_length: 13; d_call: -; cdr3_nt: TGTGCCAGCAGTTACGACGCCGTCTATGGCTACACCTTC; cdr3_aa: CASSYDAVYGYTF
j_call: TRBJ1-1; clone_size: -; v_call: TRBV7-9; cdr3_length: 13; d_call: -; cdr3_nt: TGTGCCAGCAGCTTAGTCCGGGAGGGTGAAGCTTTCTTT; cdr3_aa: CASSLVREGEAFF
j_call: TRBJ2-3; clone_size: once; v_call: TRBV4-3; cdr3_length: 16; d_call: -; cdr3_nt: TGCGCCAGCAGCCAAGGACTAACGGGGGCAAGGCATACGCAGTATTTT; cdr3_aa: CASSQGLTGARHTQYF
j_call: TRBJ1-5; clone_size: -; v_call: TRBV28; cdr3_length: 15; d_call: TRBD1; cdr3_nt: TGTGCCAGCAGTTTAGGGACAGGGCGCTATCAGCCCCAGCATTTT; cdr3_aa: CASSLGTGRYQPQHF
j_call: TRBJ2-5; clone_size: once; v_call: TRBV6-1; cdr3_length: 15; d_call: TRBD1; cdr3_nt: TGTGCCAGCCACGCAGGGGGCTCGGCGGGAGAGACCCAGTACTTC; cdr3_aa: CASHAGGSAGETQYF
j_call: TRBJ1-3; clone_size: -; v_call: TRBV28; cdr3_length: 15; d_call: -; cdr3_nt: TGTGCCAGCAGTCCCCAGGGGTGGAATGGAAACACCATATATTTT; cdr3_aa: CASSPQGWNGNTIYF
j_call: TRBJ2-1; clone_size: -; v_call: TRBV6-6; cdr3_length: 13; d_call: TRBD1; cdr3_nt: TGTGCCAGCAGCTCCTCAGGGGGCGGTGAGCAGTTCTTC; cdr3_aa: CASSSSGGGEQFF
j_call: TRBJ2-7; clone_size: -; v_call: TRBV5-1; cdr3_length: 17; d_call: -; cdr3_nt: TGCGCCAGCAGCTTGAGGCCCAGCATAACTCCTTCCTACGAGCAGTACTTC; cdr3_aa: CASSLRPSITPSYEQYF
j_call: TRBJ2-7; clone_size: -; v_call: TRBV28; cdr3_length: 13; d_call: -; cdr3_nt: TGTGCCAGCAGTTCTAGGACAAAGGAGGAGCAGTACTTC; cdr3_aa: CASSSRTKEEQYF
j_call: TRBJ2-5; clone_size: -; v_call: TRBV7-8; cdr3_length: 16; d_call: -; cdr3_nt: TGTGCCAGCAGCTGGGGTGGGCTAGTCTCCCAAGAGACCCAGTACTTC; cdr3_aa: CASSWGGLVSQETQYF
j_call: TRBJ2-1; clone_size: -; v_call: TRBV5-4; cdr3_length: 15; d_call: TRBD2; cdr3_nt: TGTGCCAGCAGCTTGTCTAGCGGGAGGGACAATGAGCAGTTCTTC; cdr3_aa: CASSLSSGRDNEQFF
j_call: TRBJ2-3; clone_size: -; v_call: TRBV18; cdr3_length: 12; d_call: -; cdr3_nt: TGTGCCAGCTCACCGTTGGGAGATACGCAGTATTTT; cdr3_aa: CASSPLGDTQYF
j_call: TRBJ2-1; clone_size: -; v_call: TRBV6-5; cdr3_length: 12; d_call: -; cdr3_nt: TGTGCCAGCAGTTACTCCCAAAGAGCGCAGTTCTTC; cdr3_aa: CASSYSQRAQFF
j_call: TRBJ2-6; clone_size: -; v_call: TRBV10-3; cdr3_length: 14; d_call: -; cdr3_nt: TGTGCCACCTCGCCGGGGACTGGGGCCAACGTCCTGACTTTC; cdr3_aa: CATSPGTGANVLTF
j_call: TRBJ1-5; clone_size: -; v_call: TRBV28; cdr3_length: 15; d_call: -; cdr3_nt: TGTGCCAGCAGTCCAATGGGGGGAAAATTACAGCCCCAGCATTTT; cdr3_aa: CASSPMGGKLQPQHF
j_call: TRBJ2-3; clone_size: -; v_call: TRBV5-4; cdr3_length: 15; d_call: -; cdr3_nt: TGTGCCAGCAGCGTGGGACCATCCGTTGAGGATACGCAGTATTTT; cdr3_aa: CASSVGPSVEDTQYF
j_call: TRBJ2-1; clone_size: -; v_call: TRBV7-2; cdr3_length: 16; d_call: TRBD2; cdr3_nt: TGTGCCAGCAGCCGGGGGTGGGCTAGCGGGAAGGTTGAGCAGTTCTTC; cdr3_aa: CASSRGWASGKVEQFF
j_call: TRBJ1-5; clone_size: -; v_call: TRBV4-1; cdr3_length: 14; d_call: -; cdr3_nt: TGCGCCAGCAGCCAAGATCAGGGCCTCGGGGCCCAGCATTTT; cdr3_aa: CASSQDQGLGAQHF
j_call: TRBJ1-5; clone_size: -; v_call: TRBV6-1; cdr3_length: 14; d_call: -; cdr3_nt: TGTGCCAGCAGTGAATTATTAGTAGGTCAGCCCCAGCATTTT; cdr3_aa: CASSELLVGQPQHF
j_call: TRBJ2-7; clone_size: -; v_call: TRBV29-1; cdr3_length: 12; d_call: -; cdr3_nt: TGCAGCGTTTCGGGGGAATCCTACGAGCAGTACTTC; cdr3_aa: CSVSGESYEQYF
j_call: TRBJ2-2; clone_size: -; v_call: TRBV5-1; cdr3_length: 13; d_call: -; cdr3_nt: TGCGCCAGCAGCCGAGAGGGGACCGGGGAGCTGTTTTTT; cdr3_aa: CASSREGTGELFF
j_call: TRBJ1-3; clone_size: -; v_call: TRBV19; cdr3_length: 13; d_call: -; cdr3_nt: TGTGCCAGTAGCACGGGCCCTGGAAACACCATATATTTT; cdr3_aa: CASSTGPGNTIYF
j_call: TRBJ2-1; clone_size: -; v_call: TRBV5-1; cdr3_length: 15; d_call: TRBD2; cdr3_nt: TGCGCCAGCAGATTAGCGGGGAGCTCCTACAATGAGCAGTTCTTC; cdr3_aa: CASRLAGSSYNEQFF
j_call: TRBJ1-2; clone_size: -; v_call: TRBV4-1; cdr3_length: 15; d_call: -; cdr3_nt: TGCGCCAGCAGCCAAGATATCTCCGGGAACTATGGCTACACCTTC; cdr3_aa: CASSQDISGNYGYTF
j_call: TRBJ1-4; clone_size: -; v_call: TRBV5-4; cdr3_length: 15; d_call: TRBD1; cdr3_nt: TGTGCCAGCAGCCGATCCGGGACAGGGGCCGAAAAACTGTTTTTT; cdr3_aa: CASSRSGTGAEKLFF
j_call: TRBJ1-1; clone_size: -; v_call: TRBV5-1; cdr3_length: 16; d_call: TRBD1; cdr3_nt: TGCGCCAGCAGCTTGGCCGGGACAGGGGGTGATACTGAAGCTTTCTTT; cdr3_aa: CASSLAGTGGDTEAFF
j_call: TRBJ1-2; clone_size: -; v_call: TRBV5-4; cdr3_length: 16; d_call: TRBD1; cdr3_nt: TGTGCCAGCAGCTTGGATTTAAGGGACAGGGGTAGCGGCTACACCTTC; cdr3_aa: CASSLDLRDRGSGYTF